This T cell receptor (beta chain) appears in the sequencing data of a study of shared clonotypes between healthy human individuals. V shed 4 bases and J 10 bases; nucleotides not matched to a gene: 6. Germline loops: CDR1 ENHRY, CDR2 SYGVKD. The CDR3 extends over 13 amino acids. Data came from immunoSEQ multiplex PCR; TCRdb stores just in-frame clones and leaves some out. Among approximately 1,500,000 clones listed, roughly 97% were seen once. Notes on this clone: Its specificity is unknown.

Study-wide results and caveats: All-four-donor shared clonotypes had higher generation probabilities than non-shared clonotypes did.

The TCR sequence derives from a man younger than 40 in good health. The V call is TRBV10-3, the J call TRBJ1-1, with 10 bases identical to TRBD1. Sequenced sample: naive CD4+ T cells sorted from blood. The sample's subset: CD45RA+ positively selected. The CDR3 protein is CAISGTGGGSAFF. As DNA, the CDR3 is TGTGCCATCAGTGGGACAGGGGGAGGCTCAGCTTTCTTT.